Listed below are T cell receptor beta chains from one sample, sequenced in a study of CD8 T cells in Susac syndrome. MiXCR was run by TCRdb on the immunoSEQ multiplex PCR reads, yielding one entry per CDR3 protein. The data show about 430,000 distinct CDR3 sequences, approximately 89% seen once. The specimen sequenced was CD8+ T cells from PBMCs. The receptor set was obtained from a human donor with multiple sclerosis. Each CDR3 is given with its conserved first and last residue. The D gene is left open where the match is weak.

J: TRBJ2-2; length: 17; V: TRBV4-1; D: TRBD2; DNA: TGCGCCAGCAGCCGAGACCTAGCGGGGGTCGACACCGGGGAGCTGTTTTTT; CDR3: CASSRDLAGVDTGELFF
J: TRBJ1-1; length: 14; V: TRBV6-5; D: TRBD1; DNA: TGTGCCAGCACCTACGGACAGGGGGCTGGTGAAGCTCTCTTT; CDR3: CASTYGQGAGEALF
J: TRBJ2-1; length: 15; V: TRBV28; D: -; DNA: TGTGCCAGCAGTTTTATCGGAACAGGGCTAAATGAGCAGTTCTTC; CDR3: CASSFIGTGLNEQFF
J: TRBJ2-1; length: 15; V: TRBV12-3/TRBV12-4; D: -; DNA: TGTGCCAGCAGTCCCCCCGATTCCAACTACAATGAGCAGTTCTTC; CDR3: CASSPPDSNYNEQFF
J: TRBJ2-7; length: 14; V: TRBV6-1; D: TRBD2; DNA: TGTGCCAGCAGCCCTTTTAGCGGGAGCGACGAGCAGTACTTC; CDR3: CASSPFSGSDEQYF
J: TRBJ2-1; length: 15; V: TRBV6-4; D: TRBD2; DNA: TGTGCCAGCATTCCGGGACTAGCGGATGACAATGAGCAGTTCTTC; CDR3: CASIPGLADDNEQFF
J: TRBJ2-1; length: 15; V: TRBV7-9; D: TRBD2; DNA: TGTGCCAGCAGCCCCTCTAGCGGAGGGAGCAATGAGCAGTTCTTC; CDR3: CASSPSSGGSNEQFF
J: TRBJ1-6; length: 15; V: TRBV27; D: TRBD1; DNA: TGTGCCAGCAGACGTCCAGGGGGCGCGAATTCACCCCTCCACTTT; CDR3: CASRRPGGANSPLHF
J: TRBJ1-1; length: 15; V: TRBV5-4; D: -; DNA: TGTGCCAGCAGCCCATGGAACCCCGGCGGCACTGAAGCTTTCTTT; CDR3: CASSPWNPGGTEAFF
J: TRBJ1-1; length: 15; V: TRBV5-4; D: -; DNA: TGTGCCAGCAGCTTGGACTTGGCAGAAGGTACTGAAGCTTTCTTT; CDR3: CASSLDLAEGTEAFF
J: TRBJ1-1; length: 15; V: TRBV5-1; D: -; DNA: TGCGCCAGCAGCTTGGATCGGGGAGCGAACACTGAAGCTTTCTTT; CDR3: CASSLDRGANTEAFF